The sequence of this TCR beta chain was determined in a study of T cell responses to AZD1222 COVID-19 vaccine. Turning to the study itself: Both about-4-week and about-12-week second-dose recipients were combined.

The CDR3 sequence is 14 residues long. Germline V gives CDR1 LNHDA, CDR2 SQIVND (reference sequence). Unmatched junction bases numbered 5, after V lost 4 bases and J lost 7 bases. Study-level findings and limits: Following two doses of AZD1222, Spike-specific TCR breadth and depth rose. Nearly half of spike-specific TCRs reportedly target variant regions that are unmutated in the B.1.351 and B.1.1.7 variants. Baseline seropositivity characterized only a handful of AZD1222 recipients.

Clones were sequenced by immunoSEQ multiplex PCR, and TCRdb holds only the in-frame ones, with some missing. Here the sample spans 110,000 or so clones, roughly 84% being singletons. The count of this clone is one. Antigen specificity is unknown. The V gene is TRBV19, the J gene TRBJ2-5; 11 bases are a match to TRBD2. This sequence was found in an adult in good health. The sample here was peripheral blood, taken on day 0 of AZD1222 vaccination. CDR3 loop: CASSTTSGIGTQYF. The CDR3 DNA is TGTGCCAGTAGTACGACTAGCGGGATAGGGACCCAGTACTTC.